The 32 T cell receptor beta chains below come from one sample, sequenced in a study of T cell responses to AZD1222 COVID-19 vaccine. The protocol was immunoSEQ multiplex PCR, while the TCRdb copy is restricted to in-frame clones and leaves out a portion. The sample shows around 100,000 clones, 75% to 95% of them seen only once. Specimen: peripheral blood, collected on day 0 of AZD1222 vaccination. These receptors were collected from an adult in good health.

This chain joins TRBV3-1 (or the pseudogene TRBV3-2) and TRBJ2-5; D is possibly TRBD2 (6 bases). There are 12 residues in the CDR3. Trimming removed 8 bases from V and 5 bases from J, with 12 bases in between. Germline loops: CDR1 LGHDT, CDR2 YNNKEL (reference sequence). The CDR3 loop reads CASVDGRETQYF. CDR3 in DNA: TGTGCCAGCGTAGATGGGAGGGAGACCCAGTACTTC.

The chain joins TRBV27 to TRBJ1-3; D perhaps matches TRBD1 (6 bases). CDR1 and CDR2 from the germline V gene are MNHEY and SMNVEV (reference sequence). The CDR3 sequence is 19 residues long. The V and J ends lost 6 bases and 3 bases respectively, with 27 bases between them. Here the CDR3 reads CASSSRGLIQGRSGNTIYF. The CDR3 DNA sequence: TGTGCCAGCAGCTCTAGGGGGTTGATTCAGGGAAGGAGTGGAAACACCATATATTTT.

The rearrangement joins TRBV18 to TRBJ1-1, with D uncertain. This CDR3 has 15 amino acids. V was pared by 3 bases and J by 0 bases, with 11 bases between. Germline V gene sequence: CDR1 KGHSH, CDR2 LQKENI. The CDR3 sequence: CASSPPAQMNTEAFF. In DNA, the CDR3 is TGTGCCAGCTCACCCCCCGCCCAGATGAACACTGAAGCTTTCTTT.

The chain joins TRBV9 to TRBJ2-2; perhaps TRBD2 as D (5 bases). CDR1 and CDR2 from the germline V gene are SGDLS and YYNGEE. This CDR3 comprises 12 residues. V lost 2 bases and J lost 6, with 5 bases in between. The CDR3 DNA follows: TGTGCCAGCAGCGTGAGGGCCGGGGAGCTGTTTTTT. It specifies CASSVRAGELFF.

This rearrangement joins TRBV19 to TRBJ2-7; D unclear. The V gene's germline CDR1 is LNHDA and CDR2 SQIVND (reference sequence). This CDR3 is built from 15 residues. Trimming took 6 bases from V and 7 from J, leaving 22 bases between them. The CDR3 DNA follows: TGTGCCAGTAGCCGGAGACTCTCAACTCTGATGGAGCAGTACTTC. This encodes CASSRRLSTLMEQYF.

This clone came up once. The V gene is TRBV5-1, the J gene TRBJ2-1; 8 bases map to TRBD2. J gave up 7 bases and V 4 bases, and 4 bases lay outside the gene matches. Germline-derived CDR1 and CDR2 are SGHRS and YFSETQ. This CDR3 has 13 amino acids. The DNA of the CDR3 is TGCGCCAGCAGCACGGGACTAGGAAATGAGCAGTTCTTC. It yields the protein CASSTGLGNEQFF. The full variable domain, completed using reference TRBV5-1 and TRBJ2-1, is KAGVTQTPRYLIKTRGQQVTLSCSPISGHRSVSWYQQTPGQGLQFLFEYFSETQRNKGNFPGRFSGRQFSNSRSEMNVSTLELGDSALYLCASSTGLGNEQFFGPGTRLTVL.

The V and J genes are TRBV18 and TRBJ2-2; TRBD2 aligns across 10 bases. This CDR3 spans 16 amino acids. The germline V gene encodes CDR1 KGHSH and CDR2 LQKENI. V lost 6 bases to trimming and J lost 0 bases; unmatched junction nucleotides: 4. The CDR3 loop is CASSTGTSANTGELFF. CDR3 DNA sequence: TGTGCCAGCTCGACCGGGACTAGCGCGAACACCGGGGAGCTGTTTTTT.

This rearrangement joins TRBV29-1 to TRBJ1-4; D unresolved. The germline CDR1 and CDR2 sequences are SQVTM and ANQGSEA. The V end was cut by 6 bases, the J end by 0 bases, with 11 bases between. CDR3 length: 14 residues. The chain's CDR3 is CSVWAGATNEKLFF. The CDR3 DNA reads as TGCAGCGTGTGGGCCGGGGCAACTAATGAAAAACTGTTTTTT. Based on the CDR3 plus reference TRBV29-1 and TRBJ1-4, the full variable domain is SAVISQKPSRDICQRGTSLTIQCQVDSQVTMMFWYRQQPGQSLTLIATANQGSEATYESGFVIDKFPISRPNLTFSTLTVSNMSPEDSSIYLCSVWAGATNEKLFFGSGTQLSVL.

The V call is TRBV9, the J call TRBJ2-3; a possible D gene is TRBD2 (6 bases). The CDR3 sequence is 15 residues long. The germline V gene has CDR1 SGDLS and CDR2 YYNGEE. Trimming took 4 bases from V and 8 from J, leaving 20 bases between them. The CDR3 loop is CASSPSGTPYVTQYF. CDR3 nucleotide sequence: TGTGCCAGCAGCCCATCCGGGACTCCTTACGTTACGCAGTATTTT. Filled out from reference TRBV9 and TRBJ2-3, the complete variable domain reads DSGVTQTPKHLITATGQRVTLRCSPRSGDLSVYWYQQSLDQGLQFLIQYYNGEERAKGNILERFSAQQFPDLHSELNLSSLELGDSALYFCASSPSGTPYVTQYFGPGTRLTVL.

The chain combines TRBV11-2 with TRBJ2-7, with a weak D call TRBD1 (5 bases). V lost 3 bases and J lost 5, with 17 bases in between. CDR1 is SGHAT, CDR2 FQNNGV, per germline. The CDR3 is 15 amino acids. The CDR3 sequence is CASSLSGNSFHEQYF. The CDR3 region has the DNA TGTGCCAGCAGCTTGTCAGGGAATTCCTTCCACGAGCAGTACTTC.

The chain has TRBV7-2 and TRBJ2-1; TRBD2 matches at 13 bases. Germline V lookup: CDR1 SGHTA, CDR2 FQGNSA. The CDR3 is made up of 17 amino acids. Trimming removed 5 bases from V and 6 bases from J; junction bases left unmatched: 10. The chain's CDR3 is CASSPYPGTSGTNEQFF. CDR3 coding DNA: TGTGCCAGCAGCCCCTATCCCGGGACTAGCGGGACCAATGAGCAGTTCTTC.

This chain links TRBV2 with TRBJ2-1, with D tentatively TRBD2 (5 bases). V was pared by 6 bases and J by 4 bases, with 7 bases between. The CDR3 extends over 12 amino acids. Germline assignment: CDR1 SNHLY and CDR2 FYNNEI. The CDR3: CASRDLYNEQFF. CDR3 in DNA: TGTGCCAGCAGGGACTTGTACAATGAGCAGTTCTTC.

This chain uses TRBV4-3 with TRBJ2-7, with D maybe TRBD2 (6 bases). Per the germline V gene, CDR1 is LGHNA and CDR2 is YSLEER. The CDR3 length is 14 residues. Trimming shortened V by 1 base and J by 5 bases, and 12 bases separated the two germline ends. CDR3 sequence: CASSQVGGGNEQYF. The CDR3 region has the DNA TGCGCCAGCAGCCAAGTCGGGGGTGGGAACGAGCAGTACTTC.

The chain uses TRBV7-2 and TRBJ2-7; D remains unclear. CDR1 is SGHTA, CDR2 FQGNSA, per germline. V lost 5 bases and J 2 bases, leaving 19 bases between the germline ends. This CDR3 has 16 residues. This chain's CDR3 is CASSPDWSVAAYEQYF. The CDR3 DNA follows: TGTGCCAGCAGCCCAGATTGGTCAGTTGCCGCCTACGAGCAGTACTTC.

V is TRBV5-1 and J is TRBJ1-2; no clear D gene. V dropped 1 base and J dropped 4 bases, with 11 bases sitting between them. The CDR3 has 14 residues. CDR1 and CDR2 from the germline V gene are SGHRS and YFSETQ. CDR3 coding DNA: TGCGCCAGCAGCTTGATGGCAGAGGTCTATGGCTACACCTTC. The encoded protein is CASSLMAEVYGYTF.

The V gene is TRBV4-1, the J gene TRBJ2-7; 15 positions match TRBD2. The CDR3 consists of 18 residues. CDR1 and CDR2 from the germline V gene are MGHRA and YSYEKL. V dropped 1 base and J dropped 0; count of bases not matched to a gene: 4. The chain's CDR3 is CASSQGGLAGGSSYEQYF. As DNA, the CDR3 is TGCGCCAGCAGCCAAGGGGGACTAGCGGGAGGCAGCTCCTACGAGCAGTACTTC.

The V gene is TRBV27, the J gene TRBJ2-1, with D perhaps TRBD2 (6 bases). The germline gives CDR1 MNHEY, CDR2 SMNVEV (reference sequence). CDR3 size: 14 residues. V was clipped by 3 bases and J by 6 bases, with 12 bases between them. As DNA, the CDR3 is TGTGCCAGCAGTTTTCCGGGAGCCCCCAATGAGCAGTTCTTC. This codes for CASSFPGAPNEQFF.

The chain links TRBV30 to TRBJ1-5; a possible D gene is TRBD1 (5 bases). Germline V lookup: CDR1 GTSNPN, CDR2 SVGIG (reference sequence). CDR3 size: 13 residues. V was shortened by 3 bases and J by 1 base, with 7 bases between the two germline ends. The CDR3 spells CAWRAGSNQPQHF. The CDR3 DNA is TGTGCCTGGAGGGCAGGGAGCAATCAGCCCCAGCATTTT.

This clone was found a few times. The chain has TRBV28 and TRBJ1-5, with TRBD1 matching over 10 bases. The V and J ends lost 6 bases and 5 bases, in that order; junction bases with no gene match: 7. Germline values: CDR1 MDHEN, CDR2 SYDVKM. There are 15 residues in the CDR3. CDR3 nucleotides: TGTGCCAGCAGACGACAGGGGGCTGGTGATCAGCCCCAGCATTTT. Translation: CASRRQGAGDQPQHF.

The chain carries TRBV27 and TRBJ1-5, with a weak D call TRBD1 (6 bases). The ends were cut back, 2 bases at V and 7 bases at J, with 9 bases in the middle. CDR1 and CDR2 (germline): MNHEY, SMNVEV (reference sequence). The CDR3 sequence is 13 residues long. DNA of the CDR3: TGTGCCAGCAGTTTAGGGGGGGGCCAGCCCCAGCATTTT. Its translation is CASSLGGGQPQHF.

The chain combines TRBV28 with TRBJ1-1; no clear D. This CDR3 spans 11 amino acids. Germline V gene lookup returns CDR1 MDHEN and CDR2 SYDVKM. V was shortened by 7 bases and J by 5 bases, with 8 bases between the two germline ends. Here the CDR3 reads CASTPGTEAFF. CDR3 DNA sequence: TGTGCCAGCACCCCGGGGACTGAAGCTTTCTTT.

The genes are TRBV18 and TRBJ2-2, with a weak D call TRBD2 (5 bases). V was trimmed by 1 base and J by 6 bases, leaving 12 bases between them. There are 15 residues in the CDR3. CDR1 is KGHSH, CDR2 LQKENI, per germline. CDR3 in DNA: TGTGCCAGCTCACCACGACGTGGGAGTCCCGGGGAGCTGTTTTTT. Residues: CASSPRRGSPGELFF.

The rearrangement links TRBV6-2 or TRBV6-3 to TRBJ2-5, with 7 bases aligning to TRBD2. Germline V gives CDR1 MNHEY, CDR2 SVGEGT. V was pared by 2 bases and J by 2 bases, with 5 bases of the junction left unmatched. This CDR3 region has 15 residues. CDR3: CASSYTLAEQETQYF. The CDR3 DNA is TGTGCCAGCAGTTACACCCTAGCGGAACAAGAGACCCAGTACTTC.

This chain joins TRBV28 and TRBJ2-2; 12 positions match TRBD2. The CDR3 spans 18 residues. With V trimmed by 3 bases and J by 4 bases, 9 bases remained unmatched. The V gene's germline CDR1 is MDHEN and CDR2 SYDVKM. The CDR3 DNA reads as TGTGCCAGCAGTTTCCTAGCGGGAGGGCCCTTAAGCACCGGGGAGCTGTTTTTT. This codes for CASSFLAGGPLSTGELFF.

This chain uses TRBV7-9 with TRBJ2-7, with TRBD1 matching 11 bases. V lost 5 bases and J lost 3; bases outside the gene matches: 9. The germline CDR1 and CDR2 sequences are SEHNR and FQNEAQ (reference sequence). The CDR3 runs to 16 residues. Written as DNA, the CDR3 is TGTGCCAGCAGCATTAGCGGACAGGGGGCGGTCTACGAGCAGTACTTC. This gives the protein CASSISGQGAVYEQYF. The whole variable domain, remainder taken from reference TRBV7-9 and TRBJ2-7, is DTGVSQNPRHKITKRGQNVTFRCDPISEHNRLYWYRQTLGQGPEFLTYFQNEAQLEKSRLLSDRFSAERPKGSFSTLEIQRTEQGDSAMYLCASSISGQGAVYEQYFGPGTRLTVT.

This clone occurred a few times. The V call is TRBV5-4, the J call TRBJ2-5, with TRBD2 matching over 9 bases. This CDR3 is 16 amino acids long. CDR1 is SGHNT, CDR2 YYREEE, per germline (reference sequence). The trim removed 7 bases at V and 6 bases at J, leaving 16 bases unmatched. This CDR3 reads CASSLGGSGSGKTQYF. CDR3 nucleotide sequence: TGTGCCAGCTCCCTTGGAGGTAGCGGGAGTGGAAAGACCCAGTACTTC.

This chain links TRBV7-9 with TRBJ2-7, with D perhaps matching TRBD2 (5 bases). The germline V gene has CDR1 SEHNR and CDR2 FQNEAQ (reference sequence). This CDR3 is built from 14 residues. Trimming pared 1 base from V and 5 bases from J, leaving 12 bases between. Here the CDR3 reads CASSLGGPADEQYF. The CDR3 region has the DNA TGTGCCAGCAGCTTAGGCGGGCCCGCGGACGAGCAGTACTTC.

Comment on this clone: Other DNA sequences from this sample encode an identical CDR3 as well. The chain recombines TRBV15 with TRBJ2-7; D perhaps matches TRBD1 (5 bases). V lost 0 bases, J lost 1 base, and 7 bases lay in between. CDR3 length: 14 residues. Germline CDR1 and CDR2: LNHNV and YYDKDF (reference sequence). DNA of the CDR3: TGTGCCACCAGCAGAGACAGGGCTTCCTACGAGCAGTACTTC. Protein: CATSRDRASYEQYF.

This clone was counted once. Written as DNA, the CDR3 is TGTGCCAGTAGCGCAGGCAGGTTAGAACTGGGCTACACCTTC. Translating gives CASSAGRLELGYTF. This rearrangement joins TRBV19 to TRBJ1-2, with D unclear. V was pared by 6 bases and J by 8 bases, with 19 bases between. Germline lookup yields CDR1 LNHDA and CDR2 SQIVND (reference sequence). This CDR3 is 14 amino acids long. Based on the CDR3 plus reference TRBV19 and TRBJ1-2, the full variable domain is DGGITQSPKYLFRKEGQNVTLSCEQNLNHDAMYWYRQDPGQGLRLIYYSQIVNDFQKGDIAEGYSVSREKKESFPLTVTSAQKNPTAFYLCASSAGRLELGYTFGSGTRLTVV.

This clone has just a few counts. The V call is TRBV16, the J call TRBJ1-4; D uncertain. Trimming took 3 bases from V and 4 from J, leaving 6 bases between them. Germline-derived CDR1 and CDR2 are KGHSY and FQNENV. The length of the CDR3 is 13 residues. CDR3 nucleotide sequence: TGTGCCAGCAGCCAGAATAATAATGAAAAACTGTTTTTT. Its protein is CASSQNNNEKLFF. The variable domain in full, completed from reference TRBV16 and TRBJ1-4, reads GEEVAQTPKHLVRGEGQKAKLYCAPIKGHSYVFWYQQVLKNEFKFLISFQNENVFDETGMPKERFSAKCLPNSPCSLEIQATKLEDSAVYFCASSQNNNEKLFFGSGTQLSVL.

The chain carries TRBV16 and TRBJ1-1; the D is unclear. V lost 0 bases and J lost 4, with 12 bases in between. This CDR3 is built from 15 residues. The germline V gene has CDR1 KGHSY and CDR2 FQNENV. CDR3 protein: CASSQSMGAITEAFF. Here the CDR3 DNA reads TGTGCCAGCAGCCAATCGATGGGAGCTATCACTGAAGCTTTCTTT.

The DNA for the CDR3 is TGTGCCAGCAGCCTTCGGGCGGCGGAACCCTCCTACGAGCAGTACTTC. This gives the protein CASSLRAAEPSYEQYF. The chain employs TRBV7-2 and TRBJ2-7; D gene uncertain. V was shortened by 5 bases and J by 0 bases, with 17 bases between the two germline ends. The CDR3 has 16 amino acids. Germline lookup yields CDR1 SGHTA and CDR2 FQGNSA. Drawing the rest from reference TRBV7-2 and TRBJ2-7, the complete variable domain is GAGVSQSPSNKVTEKGKDVELRCDPISGHTALYWYRQSLGQGLEFLIYFQGNSAPDKSGLPSDRFSAERTGGSVSTLTIQRTQQEDSAVYLCASSLRAAEPSYEQYFGPGTRLTVT.